This T cell receptor beta chain was found in a study of beta chain features in type 1 diabetes. Overall study results and limits: There was a moderate but significant shortening of TCRB CDR3s in all four CD4+ subsets of Type 1 diabetes patients. In type 1 diabetes patients, VDJ junctions had fewer insertions; deletions at these junctions were more frequent.

Blood was collected once per donor into heparin, averaging roughly 120 mL. Sort purity for all populations was recorded as exceeding 98%. Trimming removed 3 bases from V and 4 bases from J, with 13 bases in between. In germline, CDR1 is MNHEY, CDR2 SVGAGI. This CDR3 has 14 residues. Comment on this clone: Its cognate antigen is unknown.

All of the isolated RNA was reverse transcribed, so expressed TCRB transcripts were sequenced. Naive, central memory and regulatory T cell samples produced a mean of approximately 3.6 million reads. Assay used: immunoSEQ multiplex PCR; TCRdb lists only in-frame clones, some missing. The data show 500,000 to 650,000 clones, 12% seen once. The TCR was taken from a young man with type 1 diabetes. The sample consisted of naive CD4+ T cells from blood. The chain has TRBV6-5 and TRBJ2-7; tentative D call: TRBD1 (6 bases). Here the CDR3 reads CASSYSGTLYEQYF. The DNA for the CDR3 is TGTGCCAGCAGTTATTCCGGGACATTGTACGAGCAGTACTTC.